What follows are 21 T cell receptor beta chains derived from one specimen sequenced in a study of blood T cell repertoires in COVID-19. Profiling relied on immunoSEQ multiplex PCR, and the TCRdb table lists in-frame clones only, not all of them. The table lists about 250,000 clones, roughly four fifths of them singletons. The specimen sequenced was peripheral blood. These receptors were collected from a man aged 50 or older with active or convalescent COVID-19.

Turning to this clone: The junction does not match germline at one end; this may be a read error. The V and J genes are TRBV7-2 and TRBJ2-3, with 11 bases identical to TRBD2. The length of the CDR3 is 11 residues. The germline V gene encodes CDR1 SGHTA and CDR2 FQGNSA. The CDR3 region has the DNA TGTGCCAGCAGCCAGGGACTAGCGGTAGCATTT. This codes for CASSQGLAVAF.

This clone has more than one count but fewer than ten. At the DNA level, this CDR3 is encoded by other sequences in the same sample as well. This chain uses TRBV29-1 with TRBJ1-4; D unclear. With 6 bases removed from V and 8 bases from J, the gap between germline ends came to 10 bases. Germline lookup yields CDR1 SQVTM and CDR2 ANQGSEA. There are 11 residues in the CDR3. CDR3 sequence reads: CSVERGEKLFF. The CDR3 DNA reads TGCAGCGTCGAACGCGGGGAAAAACTGTTTTTT.

The genes are TRBV18 and TRBJ1-1; 8 positions match TRBD1. In germline, CDR1 is KGHSH, CDR2 LQKENI. The CDR3 extends over 16 amino acids. V gave up 1 base and J gave up 3 bases; unmatched junction bases: 7. The CDR3 DNA follows: TGTGCCAGCTCACCACTTTTACAGGGGGATTACACTGAAGCTTTCTTT. Protein sequence: CASSPLLQGDYTEAFF.

The chain has TRBV30 and TRBJ1-1; the D is unclear. Germline V gene lookup returns CDR1 GTSNPN and CDR2 SVGIG (reference sequence). The V end was cut by 0 bases, the J end by 0 bases, with 8 bases between. The CDR3 length is 14 residues. CDR3 sequence (DNA): TGTGCCTGGAGTGTAGGCGGAATGAACACTGAAGCTTTCTTT. Amino acids: CAWSVGGMNTEAFF.

This clone was seen only a few times. The V and J genes are TRBV5-1 and TRBJ2-3; TRBD2 is a possible D gene (5 bases). The length of the CDR3 is 15 residues. The V end was cut by 2 bases, the J end by 5 bases, with 15 bases between. Germline V gives CDR1 SGHRS, CDR2 YFSETQ. CDR3: CASSFRTGAGDTQYF. For the CDR3, the DNA is TGCGCCAGCAGCTTCCGGACCGGCGCGGGAGATACGCAGTATTTT.

This clone has only a few counts. The chain couples TRBV15 to TRBJ1-1; 7 nucleotides agree with TRBD1. Germline-derived CDR1 and CDR2 are LNHNV and YYDKDF (reference sequence). The CDR3 is made up of 15 amino acids. The J segment lost 0 bases and the V segment lost 3 bases, leaving 4 bases of the junction unmatched. The CDR3: CATSRDRRVNTEAFF. The CDR3 DNA sequence: TGTGCCACCAGCAGGGACAGGAGAGTGAACACTGAAGCTTTCTTT.

The genes are TRBV5-1 and TRBJ1-1; 7 bases match TRBD1. Germline V gene sequence: CDR1 SGHRS, CDR2 YFSETQ. This CDR3 spans 15 amino acids. V was pared by 5 bases and J by 0 bases, with 7 bases of the junction left unmatched. The CDR3 region is CASRYAGTVNTEAFF. The CDR3 DNA sequence: TGCGCCAGCAGGTACGCCGGGACAGTGAACACTGAAGCTTTCTTT.

This chain links TRBV29-1 with TRBJ2-1; TRBD1 might be the D (5 bases). The length of the CDR3 is 16 residues. The V end lost 3 bases, the J end lost 0 bases, and 15 bases lay between the germline ends. Germline loops: CDR1 SQVTM, CDR2 ANQGSEA. The CDR3, as DNA: TGCAGCGTTGACACAGGACATCGGAGCTCCTACAATGAGCAGTTCTTC. Encoded protein: CSVDTGHRSSYNEQFF.

This chain joins TRBV7-3 and TRBJ1-3; 7 bases are a match to TRBD1. Germline CDR1 is SGHTA and CDR2 is FQGTGA. V lost 3 bases and J lost 8; bases outside the gene matches: 10. This CDR3 has 15 amino acids. The CDR3 nucleotides read TGTGCCAGCAGCTTCCCCCAGGGGGAATCGGACACCATATATTTT. It translates to CASSFPQGESDTIYF.

This clone was seen a handful of times. The CDR3 DNA sequence: TGCGCCAGCAGCGCAGCAGGGGGGAGCTCCTACAATGAGCAGTTCTTC. It encodes CASSAAGGSSYNEQFF. This rearrangement joins TRBV5-1 to TRBJ2-1, with D maybe TRBD1 (7 bases). Germline CDR1 reads SGHRS; CDR2 reads YFSETQ. V was clipped by 4 bases and J by 0 bases, with 14 bases between them. The CDR3 spans 16 residues.

The chain carries TRBV7-9 and TRBJ1-1, with TRBD1 matching over 10 bases. The CDR3 totals 16 residues. From germline, CDR1 is SEHNR and CDR2 FQNEAQ (reference sequence). Losses at the gene ends were 4 bases for V and 1 base for J; bases not matched to a gene: 6. The CDR3 DNA sequence: TGTGCCAGCAGCTGGGACAGGGGAATAAAGAACACTGAAGCTTTCTTT. This encodes CASSWDRGIKNTEAFF.

The chain is built from TRBV19 and TRBJ2-7, with a possible D match to TRBD2 (5 bases). This CDR3 has 14 residues. Per germline, CDR1 LNHDA and CDR2 SQIVND (reference sequence). Trimming took off 0 bases at V and 2 bases at J, with 8 bases between the two ends. As DNA, the CDR3 is TGTGCCAGTAGTATAGATGCGGGTACCTACGAGCAGTACTTC. Its protein product is CASSIDAGTYEQYF. Based on the CDR3 plus reference TRBV19 and TRBJ2-7, the full variable domain is DGGITQSPKYLFRKEGQNVTLSCEQNLNHDAMYWYRQDPGQGLRLIYYSQIVNDFQKGDIAEGYSVSREKKESFPLTVTSAQKNPTAFYLCASSIDAGTYEQYFGPGTRLTVT.

The chain has TRBV6-5 and TRBJ1-2; no definite D call. The V gene lost 10 bases and the J gene lost 6 bases, with 15 bases spanning the gap. Germline V gene data show CDR1 as MNHEY and CDR2 as SVGAGI. The CDR3 runs to 12 residues. The CDR3, as DNA: TGTGCCACCCGCTCGCTTCGGGATGGCTACACCTTC. It is translated as CATRSLRDGYTF.

J is TRBJ1-6 and V is TRBV5-4; D is unclear. The length of the CDR3 is 16 residues. The V end lost 0 bases, the J end lost 0 bases, and 7 bases lay between the germline ends. Germline V gene lookup returns CDR1 SGHNT and CDR2 YYREEE (reference sequence). The CDR3 protein is CASSLAGSSYNSPLHF. CDR3 DNA sequence: TGTGCCAGCAGCTTGGCCGGGAGCTCCTATAATTCACCCCTCCACTTT.

CDR3 sequence reads: CASSRGGGNQPQHF. As DNA, the CDR3 is TGTGCCAGCAGTCGGGGTGGGGGCAATCAGCCCCAGCATTTT. The chain has TRBV6-5 and TRBJ1-5, with D hard to call. CDR1 is MNHEY and CDR2 is SVGAGI in the germline V gene. This CDR3 is built from 14 residues. The V gene lost 5 bases and the J gene lost 2 bases, with 10 bases spanning the gap.

The chain combines TRBV18 with TRBJ1-5; D uncertain. The CDR3 consists of 15 residues. Per germline, CDR1 KGHSH and CDR2 LQKENI. V gave up 3 bases and J gave up 3 bases, with 12 bases separating them. The DNA for the CDR3 is TGTGCCAGCTCACCTAACTCGGGAGACAATCAGCCCCAGCATTTT. As protein: CASSPNSGDNQPQHF.

The chain links TRBV28 to TRBJ1-2; maybe TRBD1 (5 bases). CDR1 and CDR2 from the germline V gene are MDHEN and SYDVKM. The CDR3 is 19 residues long. V lost 5 bases and J 7 bases, leaving 32 bases between the germline ends. The CDR3: CASSPLGVGGDFDRSGYTF. In DNA form, the CDR3 reads TGTGCCAGCAGTCCACTAGGGGTTGGGGGGGATTTTGATAGGAGTGGCTACACCTTC.

This chain joins TRBV4-1 and TRBJ2-1; D is ambiguous. There are 17 residues in the CDR3. In germline, CDR1 is MGHRA, CDR2 YSYEKL. V lost 0 bases, J lost 0 bases, and 12 bases lay in between. The CDR3 DNA is TGCGCCAGCAGCCAAGAAAACAGAATAAGCTCCTACAATGAGCAGTTCTTC. It yields the protein CASSQENRISSYNEQFF.

This chain uses TRBV6-5 with TRBJ2-7; D is uncertain. The CDR3 loop spans 12 amino acids. Germline CDR1 reads MNHEY; CDR2 reads SVGAGI. The germline V and J ends were trimmed by 7 bases and 2 bases, with 9 bases remaining between them. CDR3 region: CASKLTTYEQYF. The CDR3 coding sequence is TGTGCCAGCAAGTTGACAACCTACGAGCAGTACTTC.

This sequence joins TRBV15 and TRBJ1-1; D not resolved. The germline V gene has CDR1 LNHNV and CDR2 YYDKDF (reference sequence). The CDR3 contains 14 residues. The germline V and J ends were trimmed by 3 bases and 0 bases, with 8 bases remaining between them. Here the CDR3 reads CATSRAELNTEAFF. The CDR3 DNA sequence: TGTGCCACCAGCAGGGCAGAACTGAACACTGAAGCTTTCTTT.

The chain recombines TRBV10-3 with TRBJ1-5, with D perhaps matching TRBD1 (6 bases). CDR1 ENHRY and CDR2 SYGVKD come from the germline V gene. This CDR3 contains 15 residues. Trimming removed 0 bases at V and 6 bases at J, with 12 bases between. The CDR3 sequence: CAISESTRGGQPQHF. The CDR3 region has the DNA TGTGCCATCAGTGAGTCGACCCGAGGGGGTCAGCCCCAGCATTTT.